The clone carrying this TCR beta chain was seen at least ten times. The antigen remains unidentified. Documented time point: newly diagnosed GD, antithyroid drugs for less than 3 months. The TCR library used RNA extracted from PBMCs. This record belongs to a study of regulatory T cells in long-lasting Graves disease. Germline V gene data show CDR1 as DFQATT and CDR2 as SNEGSKA (reference sequence). V was shortened by 0 bases and J by 3 bases, with 17 bases between the two germline ends. The CDR3 extends over 16 amino acids. Both iRepertoire HTBI primers and Arm-PCR of CDR3 regions were used to build the TCR beta libraries. One entry per CDR3 protein, called by TCRdb with MiXCR from the multiplex PCR reads. The table shows approximately 400,000 distinct CDR3 sequences, with around a sixth occurring only once. Findings and limits, study-wide: Tissue studied was limited to peripheral blood, excluding thyroid tissue.

The TCR was taken from a female donor with Graves disease. The sample consisted of peripheral blood mononuclear cells (PBMCs), taken at new diagnosis, from a patient treated with antithyroid drugs. The genes are TRBV20-1 and TRBJ1-2, with unresolved D. The CDR3, as DNA: TGCAGTGCTAGAGATCTTGCCCGGGCAGGATACTATGGCTACACCTTC. Translating it yields CSARDLARAGYYGYTF.